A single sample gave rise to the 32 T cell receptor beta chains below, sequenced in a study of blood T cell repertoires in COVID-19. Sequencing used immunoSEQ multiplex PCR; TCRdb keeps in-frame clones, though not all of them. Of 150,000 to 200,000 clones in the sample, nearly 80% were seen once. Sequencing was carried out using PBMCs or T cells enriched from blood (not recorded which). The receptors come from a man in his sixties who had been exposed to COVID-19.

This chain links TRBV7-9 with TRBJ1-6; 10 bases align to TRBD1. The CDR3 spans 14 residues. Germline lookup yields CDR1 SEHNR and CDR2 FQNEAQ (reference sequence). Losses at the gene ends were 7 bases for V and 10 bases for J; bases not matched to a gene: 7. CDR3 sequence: CASTKDRGQSPLHF. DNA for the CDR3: TGTGCCAGCACCAAAGACAGGGGGCAGTCACCCCTCCACTTT.

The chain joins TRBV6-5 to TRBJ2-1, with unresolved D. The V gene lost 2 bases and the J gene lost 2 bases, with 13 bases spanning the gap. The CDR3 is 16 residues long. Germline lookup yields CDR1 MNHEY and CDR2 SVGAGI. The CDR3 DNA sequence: TGTGCCAGCAGTTACCTGAGTCGTACAGCCTACAATGAGCAGTTCTTC. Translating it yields CASSYLSRTAYNEQFF.

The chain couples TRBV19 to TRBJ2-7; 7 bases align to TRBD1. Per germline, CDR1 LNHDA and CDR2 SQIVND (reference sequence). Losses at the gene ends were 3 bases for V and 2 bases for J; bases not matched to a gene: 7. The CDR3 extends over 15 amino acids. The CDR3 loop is CASSIRAQGAYEQYF. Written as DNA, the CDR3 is TGTGCCAGTAGTATCCGAGCCCAGGGGGCCTACGAGCAGTACTTC. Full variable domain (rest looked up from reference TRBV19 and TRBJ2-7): DGGITQSPKYLFRKEGQNVTLSCEQNLNHDAMYWYRQDPGQGLRLIYYSQIVNDFQKGDIAEGYSVSREKKESFPLTVTSAQKNPTAFYLCASSIRAQGAYEQYFGPGTRLTVT.

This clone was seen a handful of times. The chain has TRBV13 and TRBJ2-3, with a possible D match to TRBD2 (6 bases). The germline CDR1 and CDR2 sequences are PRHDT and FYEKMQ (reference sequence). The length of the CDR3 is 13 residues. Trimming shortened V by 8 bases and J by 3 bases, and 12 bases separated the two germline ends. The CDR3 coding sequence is TGTGCCAGCTCGCGGGACGGGACAGATACGCAGTATTTT. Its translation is CASSRDGTDTQYF.

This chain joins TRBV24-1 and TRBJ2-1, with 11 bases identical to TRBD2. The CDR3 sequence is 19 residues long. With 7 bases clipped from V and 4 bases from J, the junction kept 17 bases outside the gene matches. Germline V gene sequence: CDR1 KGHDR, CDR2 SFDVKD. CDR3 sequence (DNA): TGTGCCACCAGAGGGACTAGCGGTTGGAGACCTCCTCGATACAATGAGCAGTTCTTC. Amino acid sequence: CATRGTSGWRPPRYNEQFF.

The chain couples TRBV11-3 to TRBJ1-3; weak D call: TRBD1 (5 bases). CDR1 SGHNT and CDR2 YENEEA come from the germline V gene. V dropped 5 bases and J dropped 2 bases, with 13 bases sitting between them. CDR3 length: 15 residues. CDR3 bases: TGTGCCAGCAGCCTCCAGGGACTCACTGGAAACACCATATATTTT. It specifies CASSLQGLTGNTIYF.

The CDR3 sequence is CASSVTGGSGNEQFF. In nucleotides, the CDR3 is TGTGCCAGCAGCGTTACAGGCGGGAGTGGTAATGAGCAGTTCTTC. This sequence joins TRBV9 and TRBJ2-1; TRBD2 aligns across 7 bases. Germline V CDR1 and CDR2: SGDLS, YYNGEE. This CDR3 comprises 15 residues. V lost 2 bases, J lost 7 bases, and 9 bases stayed unmatched.

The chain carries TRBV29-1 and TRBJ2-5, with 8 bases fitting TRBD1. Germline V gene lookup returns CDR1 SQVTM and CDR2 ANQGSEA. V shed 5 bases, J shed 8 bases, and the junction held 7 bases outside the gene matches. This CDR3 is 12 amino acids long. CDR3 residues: CSVPPGQETQYF. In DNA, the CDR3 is TGCAGCGTTCCGCCGGGACAGGAAACCCAGTACTTC.

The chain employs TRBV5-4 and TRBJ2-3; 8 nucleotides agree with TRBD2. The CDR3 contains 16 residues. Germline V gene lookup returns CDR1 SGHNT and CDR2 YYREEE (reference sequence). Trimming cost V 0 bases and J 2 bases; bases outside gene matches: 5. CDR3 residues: CASSLDLAGLTDTQYF. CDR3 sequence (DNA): TGTGCCAGCAGCTTGGATCTAGCGGGTCTCACAGATACGCAGTATTTT.

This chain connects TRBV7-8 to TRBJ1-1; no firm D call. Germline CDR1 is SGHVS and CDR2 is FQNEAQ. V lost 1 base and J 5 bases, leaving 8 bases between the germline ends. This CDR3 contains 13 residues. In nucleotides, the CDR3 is TGTGCCAGCAGCTTAGGAGGAGGAACTGAAGCTTTCTTT. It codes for CASSLGGGTEAFF. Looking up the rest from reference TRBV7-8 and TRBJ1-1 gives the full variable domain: GAGVSQSPRYKVAKRGQDVALRCDPISGHVSLFWYQQALGQGPEFLTYFQNEAQLDKSGLPSDRFFAERPEGSVSTLKIQRTQQEDSAVYLCASSLGGGTEAFFGQGTRLTVV.

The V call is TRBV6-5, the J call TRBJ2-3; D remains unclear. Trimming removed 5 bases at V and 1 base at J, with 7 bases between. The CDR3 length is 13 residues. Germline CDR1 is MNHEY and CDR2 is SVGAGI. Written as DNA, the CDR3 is TGTGCCAGCAGTCCTCGCGGCACAGATACGCAGTATTTT. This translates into CASSPRGTDTQYF.

The CDR3 bases are TGCAGTGCTAGTTGGGACAGATTCGGTACTGAAGCTTTCTTT. Protein product: CSASWDRFGTEAFF. The V and J genes are TRBV20-1 and TRBJ1-1, with 7 positions matching TRBD1. The germline V gene encodes CDR1 DFQATT and CDR2 SNEGSKA (reference sequence). V lost 3 bases to trimming and J lost 5 bases; unmatched junction nucleotides: 9. This CDR3 is 14 amino acids long.

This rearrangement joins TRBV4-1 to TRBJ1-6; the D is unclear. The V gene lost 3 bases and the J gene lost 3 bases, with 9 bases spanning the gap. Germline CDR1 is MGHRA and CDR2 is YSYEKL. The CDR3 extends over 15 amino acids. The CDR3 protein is CASSQESSYNSPLHF. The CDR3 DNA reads TGCGCCAGCAGCCAGGAGAGCAGCTATAATTCACCCCTCCACTTT.

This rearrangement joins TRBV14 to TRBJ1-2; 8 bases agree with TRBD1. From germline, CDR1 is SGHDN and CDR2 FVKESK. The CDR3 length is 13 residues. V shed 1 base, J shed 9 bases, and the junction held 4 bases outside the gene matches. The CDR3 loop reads CASSQGRQGSYTF. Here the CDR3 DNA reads TGTGCCAGCAGCCAAGGCAGACAGGGGAGCTACACCTTC.

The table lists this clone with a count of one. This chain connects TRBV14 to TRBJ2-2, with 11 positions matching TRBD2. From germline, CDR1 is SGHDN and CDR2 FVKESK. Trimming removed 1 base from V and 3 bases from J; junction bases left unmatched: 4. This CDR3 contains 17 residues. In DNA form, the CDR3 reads TGTGCCAGCAGCCAAGCCCCACTAGCGGGAGACACCGGGGAGCTGTTTTTT. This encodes CASSQAPLAGDTGELFF.

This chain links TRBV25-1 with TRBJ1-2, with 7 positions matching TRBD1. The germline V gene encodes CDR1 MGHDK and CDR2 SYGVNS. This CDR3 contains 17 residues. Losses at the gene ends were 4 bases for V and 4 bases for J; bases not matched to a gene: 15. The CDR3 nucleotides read TGTGCCAGCAGTGCACTAAAAGCCGGGACAGCCTTCTATGGCTACACCTTC. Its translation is CASSALKAGTAFYGYTF.

The CDR3 loop reads CSADRGDYGYTF. CDR3 DNA: TGCAGCGCAGACCGGGGGGACTATGGCTACACCTTC. V usage is TRBV29-1 and J usage is TRBJ1-2; the D gene is possibly TRBD1 (5 bases). The CDR3 consists of 12 residues. The germline V gene encodes CDR1 SQVTM and CDR2 ANQGSEA. Trimming took 7 bases from V and 3 from J, leaving 12 bases between them.

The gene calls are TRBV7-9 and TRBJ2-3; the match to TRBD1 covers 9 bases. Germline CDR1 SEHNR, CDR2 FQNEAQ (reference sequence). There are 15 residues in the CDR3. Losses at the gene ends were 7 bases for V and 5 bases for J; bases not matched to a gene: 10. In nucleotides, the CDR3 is TGTGCCAGCAACGTTAGGACAGGGGCGGGAGATACGCAGTATTTT. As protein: CASNVRTGAGDTQYF.

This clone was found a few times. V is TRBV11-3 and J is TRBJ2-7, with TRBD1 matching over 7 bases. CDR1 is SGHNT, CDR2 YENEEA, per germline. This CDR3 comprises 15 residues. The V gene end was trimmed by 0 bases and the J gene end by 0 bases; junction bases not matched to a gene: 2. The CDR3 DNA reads TGTGCCAGCAGCTTAGAGACAGGGAGCTCCTACGAGCAGTACTTC. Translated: CASSLETGSSYEQYF.

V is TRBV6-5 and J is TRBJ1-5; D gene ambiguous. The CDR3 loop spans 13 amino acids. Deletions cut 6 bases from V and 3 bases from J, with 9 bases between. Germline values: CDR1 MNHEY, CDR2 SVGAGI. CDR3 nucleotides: TGTGCCAGCAGAATCACAGACAATCAGCCCCAGCATTTT. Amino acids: CASRITDNQPQHF.

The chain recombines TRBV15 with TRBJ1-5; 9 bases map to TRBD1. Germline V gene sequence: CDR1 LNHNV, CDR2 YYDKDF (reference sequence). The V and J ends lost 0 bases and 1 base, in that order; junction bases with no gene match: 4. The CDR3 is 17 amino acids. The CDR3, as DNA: TGTGCCACCAGCAGAGAGACAGGGGGGTTCAGCAATCAGCCCCAGCATTTT. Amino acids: CATSRETGGFSNQPQHF.

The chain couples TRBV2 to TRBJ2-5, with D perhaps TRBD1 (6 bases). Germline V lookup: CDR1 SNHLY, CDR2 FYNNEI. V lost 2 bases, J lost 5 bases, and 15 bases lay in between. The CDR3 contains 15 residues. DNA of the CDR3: TGTGCCAGCAGTGAATACAGGGCCCTCGGGGAGACCCAGTACTTC. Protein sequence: CASSEYRALGETQYF.

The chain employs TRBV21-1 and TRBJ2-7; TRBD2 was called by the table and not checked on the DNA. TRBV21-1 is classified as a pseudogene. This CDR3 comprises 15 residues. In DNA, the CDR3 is TGTGCCAGCAGCGCCTGGTGGCGGGAGATTTCCGAGCAGTACTTC. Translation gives CASSAWWREISEQYF.

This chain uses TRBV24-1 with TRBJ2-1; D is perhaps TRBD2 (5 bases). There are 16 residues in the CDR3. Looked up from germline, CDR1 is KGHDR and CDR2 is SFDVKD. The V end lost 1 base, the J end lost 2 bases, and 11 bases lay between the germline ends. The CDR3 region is CATSDFGPGTYNEQFF. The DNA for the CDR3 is TGTGCCACCAGTGATTTCGGACCGGGGACCTACAATGAGCAGTTCTTC.

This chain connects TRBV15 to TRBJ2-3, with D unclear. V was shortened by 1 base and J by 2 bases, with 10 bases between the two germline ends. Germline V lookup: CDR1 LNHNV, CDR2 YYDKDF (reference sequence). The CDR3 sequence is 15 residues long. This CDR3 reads CATSRATDSTDTQYF. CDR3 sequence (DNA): TGTGCCACCAGCAGAGCTACTGACTCCACAGATACGCAGTATTTT.

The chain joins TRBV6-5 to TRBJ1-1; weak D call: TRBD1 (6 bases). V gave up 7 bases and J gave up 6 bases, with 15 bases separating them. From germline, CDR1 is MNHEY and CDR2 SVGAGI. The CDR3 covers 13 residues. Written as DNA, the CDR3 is TGTGCCAGCACCTTATATGGGGGCGCTGAAGCTTTCTTT. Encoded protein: CASTLYGGAEAFF.

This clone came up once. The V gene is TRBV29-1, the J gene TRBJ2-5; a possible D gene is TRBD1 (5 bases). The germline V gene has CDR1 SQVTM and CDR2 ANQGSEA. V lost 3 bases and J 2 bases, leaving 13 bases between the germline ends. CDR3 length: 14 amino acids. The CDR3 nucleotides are TGCAGCGTTGAGGTGGTCAGGGCTCAAGAGACCCAGTACTTC. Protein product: CSVEVVRAQETQYF.

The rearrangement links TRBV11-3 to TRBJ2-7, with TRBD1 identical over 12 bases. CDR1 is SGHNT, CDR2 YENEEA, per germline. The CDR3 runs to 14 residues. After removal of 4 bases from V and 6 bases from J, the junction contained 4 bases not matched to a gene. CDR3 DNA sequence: TGTGCCAGCAGCTCCGGGACAGGGGGCGGCGAGCAGTACTTC. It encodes CASSSGTGGGEQYF. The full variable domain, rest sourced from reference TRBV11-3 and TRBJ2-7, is EAGVVQSPRYKIIEKKQPVAFWCNPISGHNTLYWYLQNLGQGPELLIRYENEEAVDDSQLPKDRFSAERLKGVDSTLKIQPAELGDSAVYLCASSSGTGGGEQYFGPGTRLTVT.

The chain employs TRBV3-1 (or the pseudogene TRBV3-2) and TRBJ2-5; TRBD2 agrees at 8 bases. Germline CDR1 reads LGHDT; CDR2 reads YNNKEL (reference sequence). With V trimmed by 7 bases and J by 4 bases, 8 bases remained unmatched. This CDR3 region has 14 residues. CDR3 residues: CASTSTLAGETQYF. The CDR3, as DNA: TGTGCCAGCACCTCAACCCTAGCGGGAGAGACCCAGTACTTC.

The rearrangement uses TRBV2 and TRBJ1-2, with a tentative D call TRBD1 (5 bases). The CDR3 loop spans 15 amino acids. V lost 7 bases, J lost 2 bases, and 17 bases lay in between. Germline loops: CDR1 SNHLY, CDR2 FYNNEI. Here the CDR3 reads CASNPDGAGNYGYTF. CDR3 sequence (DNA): TGTGCCAGCAACCCCGATGGGGCGGGAAACTATGGCTACACCTTC. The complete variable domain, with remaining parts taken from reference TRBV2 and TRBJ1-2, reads EPEVTQTPSHQVTQMGQEVILRCVPISNHLYFYWYRQILGQKVEFLVSFYNNEISEKSEIFDDQFSVERPDGSNFTLKIRSTKLEDSAMYFCASNPDGAGNYGYTFGSGTRLTVV.

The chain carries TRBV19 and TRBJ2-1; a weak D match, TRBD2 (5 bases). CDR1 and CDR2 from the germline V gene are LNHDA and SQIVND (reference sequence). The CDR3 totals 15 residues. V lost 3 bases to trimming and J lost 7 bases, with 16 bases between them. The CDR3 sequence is CASSIRRDRGNEQFF. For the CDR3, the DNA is TGTGCCAGTAGTATTCGACGGGATCGTGGTAATGAGCAGTTCTTC.

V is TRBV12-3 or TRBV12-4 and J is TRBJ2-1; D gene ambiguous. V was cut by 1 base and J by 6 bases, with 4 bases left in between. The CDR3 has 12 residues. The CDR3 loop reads CASSLVSNEQFF. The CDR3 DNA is TGTGCCAGCAGTTTAGTATCCAATGAGCAGTTCTTC.